This TCR beta chain was observed in a study of early T cells in non-severe SARS-CoV-2 infection (dated by TCRdb to the early 2020s). About the investigation overall: Because TCR sequencing relied on bulk RNA taken from unsorted whole blood, pairing of alpha and beta chains was not possible. The study at large found these results: VDJdb matching was skewed toward anti-spike CD8 responses and likely underestimated virus-specific expansions, missing private and CD4 specificities.

The cysteine opens and the phenylalanine closes a CDR3 of 13 amino acids. Kept here is only the CDR3 DNA, which spans 39 bases and is read in frame from base 1. V is shortened by 0 bases, J by 5 bases, and the region joining them spans 8 bases. CDR1 and CDR2 were assigned from the germline V gene as SGDLS and YYNGEE. This clonotype has just a few counts. This clone's antigen is unknown. One base away there is no much larger clone; base qualities are not given. The library was built by means of 5' RACE. Instrument used: NextSeq 500. In the TCR library protocol, unique molecular identifiers were attached to individual cDNA molecules to correct for PCR bias and sequencing error. Both TCR alpha and beta chains were sequenced, and tight co-correlation was observed between alpha and beta sequence abundances in each sample. Turning to the authors' computational methods: Decombinator V4 was used to annotate the V gene, J gene and CDR3 of the TCR sequences. Expanded TCRs were defined as changing significantly between any two time points under a Poisson model with p below 0.0001. TCR abundances were normalised to the total number of TCRs sequenced per sample and expressed as counts per million. MAIT TCRs were defined by TRAV1-2 paired with TRAJ12, TRAJ20 or TRAJ33, and iNKT TCRs by TRAV10 paired with TRAJ18. VDJdb, accessed 1 November 2021, was searched for CMV, EBV and SARS-CoV-2 annotated TCRs, excluding TCRs annotated for multiple antigens. TCRdb reanalyzed the raw reads on its own, using fastp at Q25 for trimming and MiXCR for clone calling, and kept in-frame beta chains. Rows are combined by CDR3 protein, so each entry shows the most common genes and DNA. TCRdb's processing, not the authors' own work, is the source of the V and J calls. Present in this sample are around 61,000 distinct CDR3 sequences, roughly 12% of which were seen just once. 2.5% to 3% of the sample comes from the top ten.

Set within a cohort of healthcare workers in London, UK, this nested case-control study involved weekly PCR testing of nasopharyngeal swabs along with blood sampling. Healthcare workers were recruited between 23 and 31 March 2020, during the week of the UK lockdown, and were followed weekly for up to about 15 weeks. This receptor was identified in an adult who was a healthcare worker with PCR-confirmed SARS-CoV-2 infection or an uninfected control (not recorded which). Source material: whole blood. Recombination linked TRBV9 to TRBJ2-5, with the D gene uncertain. The DNA is as follows: TGTGCCAGCAGCGTAGAACCCGGGGAGACCCAGTACTTC. This encodes CASSVEPGETQYF. Reference TRBV9 and TRBJ2-5 proteins supply the regions before and after the CDR3; the full variable domain is: DSGVTQTPKHLITATGQRVTLRCSPRSGDLSVYWYQQSLDQGLQFLIQYYNGEERAKGNILERFSAQQFPDLHSELNLSSLELGDSALYFCASSVEPGETQYFGPGTRLLVL.